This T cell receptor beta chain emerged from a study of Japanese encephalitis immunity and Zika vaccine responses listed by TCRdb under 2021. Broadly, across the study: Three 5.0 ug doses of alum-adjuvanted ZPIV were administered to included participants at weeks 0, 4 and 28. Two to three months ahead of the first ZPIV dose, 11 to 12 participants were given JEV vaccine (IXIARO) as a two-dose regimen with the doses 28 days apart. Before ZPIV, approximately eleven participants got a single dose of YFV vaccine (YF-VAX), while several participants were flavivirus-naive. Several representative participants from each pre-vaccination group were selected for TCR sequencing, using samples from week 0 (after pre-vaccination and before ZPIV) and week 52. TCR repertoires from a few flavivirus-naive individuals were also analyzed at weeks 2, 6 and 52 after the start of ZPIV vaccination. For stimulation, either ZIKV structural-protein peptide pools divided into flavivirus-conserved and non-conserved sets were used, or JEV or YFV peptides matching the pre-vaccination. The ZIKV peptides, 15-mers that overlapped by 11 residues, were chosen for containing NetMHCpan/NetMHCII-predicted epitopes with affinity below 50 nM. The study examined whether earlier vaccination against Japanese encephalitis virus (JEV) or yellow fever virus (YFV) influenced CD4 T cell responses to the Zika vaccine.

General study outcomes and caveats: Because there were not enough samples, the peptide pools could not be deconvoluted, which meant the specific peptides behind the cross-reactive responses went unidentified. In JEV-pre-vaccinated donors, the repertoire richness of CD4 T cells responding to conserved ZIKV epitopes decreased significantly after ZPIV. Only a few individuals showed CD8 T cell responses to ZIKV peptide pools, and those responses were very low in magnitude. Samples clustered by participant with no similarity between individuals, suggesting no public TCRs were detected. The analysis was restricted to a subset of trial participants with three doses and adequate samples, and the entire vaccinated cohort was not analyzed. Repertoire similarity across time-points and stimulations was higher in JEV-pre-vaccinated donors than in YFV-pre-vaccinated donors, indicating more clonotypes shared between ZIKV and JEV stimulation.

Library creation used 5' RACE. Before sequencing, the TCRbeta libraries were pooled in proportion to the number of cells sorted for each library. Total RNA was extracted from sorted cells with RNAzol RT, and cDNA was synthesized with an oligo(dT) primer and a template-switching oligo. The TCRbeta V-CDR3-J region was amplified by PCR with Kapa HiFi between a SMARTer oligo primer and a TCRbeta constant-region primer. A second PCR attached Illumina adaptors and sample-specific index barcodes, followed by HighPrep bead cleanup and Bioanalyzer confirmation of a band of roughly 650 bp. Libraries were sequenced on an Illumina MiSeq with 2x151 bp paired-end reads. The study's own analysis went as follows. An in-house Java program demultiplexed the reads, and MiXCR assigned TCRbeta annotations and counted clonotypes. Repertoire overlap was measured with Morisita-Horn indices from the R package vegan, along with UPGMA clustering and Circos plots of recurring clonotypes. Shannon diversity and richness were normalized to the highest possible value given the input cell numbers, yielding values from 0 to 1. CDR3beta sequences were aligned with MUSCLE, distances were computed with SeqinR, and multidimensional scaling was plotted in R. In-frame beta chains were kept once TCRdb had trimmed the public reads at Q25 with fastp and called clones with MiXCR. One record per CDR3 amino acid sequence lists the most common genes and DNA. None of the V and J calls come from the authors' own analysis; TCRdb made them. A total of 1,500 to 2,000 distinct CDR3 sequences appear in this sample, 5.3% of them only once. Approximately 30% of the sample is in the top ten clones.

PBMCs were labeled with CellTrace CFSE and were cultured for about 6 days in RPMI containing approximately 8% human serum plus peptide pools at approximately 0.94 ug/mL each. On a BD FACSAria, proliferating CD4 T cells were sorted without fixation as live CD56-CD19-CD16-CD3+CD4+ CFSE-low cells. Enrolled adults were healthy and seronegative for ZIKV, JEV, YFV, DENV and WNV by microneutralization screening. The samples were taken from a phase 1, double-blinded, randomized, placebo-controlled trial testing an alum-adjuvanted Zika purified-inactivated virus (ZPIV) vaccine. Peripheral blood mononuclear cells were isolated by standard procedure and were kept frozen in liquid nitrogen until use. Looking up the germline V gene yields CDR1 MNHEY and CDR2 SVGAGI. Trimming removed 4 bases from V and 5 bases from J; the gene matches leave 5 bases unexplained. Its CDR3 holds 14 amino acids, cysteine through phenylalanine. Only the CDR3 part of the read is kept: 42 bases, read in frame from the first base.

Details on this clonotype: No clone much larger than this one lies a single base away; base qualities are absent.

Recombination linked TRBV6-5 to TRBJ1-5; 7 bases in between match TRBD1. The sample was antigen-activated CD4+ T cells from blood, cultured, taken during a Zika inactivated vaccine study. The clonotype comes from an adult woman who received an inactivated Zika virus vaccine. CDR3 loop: CASSFQGEHQPQHF. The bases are TGTGCCAGCAGTTTCCAGGGGGAGCATCAGCCCCAGCATTTT.